The 7 T cell receptor beta chains given below trace back to one sample, sequenced in a study of blood T cell repertoires in COVID-19. TCRdb keeps only in-frame clones here, not all; method: immunoSEQ multiplex PCR. The table shows around 250,000 clones, with approximately 85% occurring only once. Sequencing input: PBMCs or T cells enriched from blood (not recorded which). The receptors come from a woman aged 45-65 years who had recovered from COVID-19.

The chain has TRBV28 and TRBJ2-7, with 12 bases aligning to TRBD2. Germline V gives CDR1 MDHEN, CDR2 SYDVKM. There are 15 residues in the CDR3. After removal of 4 bases from V and 5 bases from J, the junction contained 6 bases not matched to a gene. CDR3 bases: TGTGCCAGCAGTTCACTAGCGGGAGGAGACAACGAGCAGTACTTC. Its translation: CASSSLAGGDNEQYF.

This clone was counted a single time. This sequence joins TRBV20-1 and TRBJ1-3; the D is unclear. The V end lost 3 bases, the J end lost 2 bases, and 14 bases lay between the germline ends. The germline gives CDR1 DFQATT, CDR2 SNEGSKA (reference sequence). The CDR3 is 15 amino acids. The CDR3 loop reads CSASSGEIAGNTIYF. Here the CDR3 DNA reads TGCAGTGCTAGTAGCGGCGAGATCGCTGGAAACACCATATATTTT.

The chain is built from TRBV10-3 and TRBJ2-7; TRBD2 aligns across 7 bases. The CDR3 is 13 residues long. V lost 7 bases to trimming and J lost 3 bases; unmatched junction nucleotides: 6. CDR1 ENHRY and CDR2 SYGVKD come from the germline V gene. CDR3 sequence (DNA): TGTGCCATCAATAGGGGAGGGGACTACGAGCAGTACTTC. It encodes CAINRGGDYEQYF.

The chain carries TRBV28 and TRBJ1-3; D gene ambiguous. The germline CDR1 and CDR2 sequences are MDHEN and SYDVKM. The CDR3 runs to 13 residues. The germline V and J ends were trimmed by 3 bases and 3 bases, with 6 bases remaining between them. The CDR3 bases are TGTGCCAGCAGTTTCGGTGGTGGAAACACCATATATTTT. Protein: CASSFGGGNTIYF.

The rearrangement uses TRBV14 and TRBJ2-5; no clear D gene. CDR3 length: 13 residues. CDR1 is SGHDN and CDR2 is FVKESK in the germline V gene. V shed 1 base and J shed 5 bases, with 8 bases lying between them. CDR3 in amino acids: CASSQVVYETQYF. CDR3 bases: TGTGCCAGCAGCCAAGTCGTCTACGAGACCCAGTACTTC.

The chain uses TRBV5-1 and TRBJ2-1; 14 bases are shared with TRBD2. Germline trimming cut 4 bases from V and 4 bases from J; bases unmatched to any gene: 7. This CDR3 contains 17 residues. The germline V gene encodes CDR1 SGHRS and CDR2 YFSETQ. DNA for the CDR3: TGCGCCAGCAGCCTGGGACTAGCGGGAGTAATTTACAATGAGCAGTTCTTC. As protein: CASSLGLAGVIYNEQFF.

The gene calls are TRBV11-3 and TRBJ1-1; D is perhaps TRBD1 (6 bases). The CDR3 covers 13 residues. With 5 bases removed from V and 7 bases from J, the gap between germline ends came to 14 bases. From germline, CDR1 is SGHNT and CDR2 YENEEA. CDR3 amino acids: CASSRGTPDEAFF. The CDR3 nucleotides are TGTGCCAGCAGCCGAGGGACACCCGATGAAGCTTTCTTT. Complete variable domain (other parts from reference TRBV11-3 and TRBJ1-1): EAGVVQSPRYKIIEKKQPVAFWCNPISGHNTLYWYLQNLGQGPELLIRYENEEAVDDSQLPKDRFSAERLKGVDSTLKIQPAELGDSAVYLCASSRGTPDEAFFGQGTRLTVV.